A selection of T cell receptor beta chains follows, all from one sample in a study of cytomegalovirus exposure and HLA in healthy donors. The assay was immunoSEQ multiplex PCR, and TCRdb's table has in-frame clones only and misses some. The sample consists of more than 95,000 clones, more than 70% of them appearing once. Sequencing was performed on PBMCs. These receptors all stem from a woman between 45 and 60 years old in good health and CMV-seropositive. The CDR3 runs from the conserved cysteine through the conserved F or W. A D gene is named only where the DNA matches it firmly. Size is omitted from some rows. Given values are once, few, many or a class for expanded clones.

j_call v_call d_call clone_size cdr3_aa cdr3_nt
TRBJ2-7 TRBV18 TRBD2 once CASSRGTRGGEQYF TGTGCCAGCTCACGCGGGACTAGAGGAGGCGAGCAGTACTTC
TRBJ2-7 TRBV4-1 TRBD1 - CASSQDSELPPGQGVYEQYF TGCGCCAGCAGCCAAGACTCTGAACTCCCACCGGGACAGGGGGTTTACGAGCAGTACTTC
TRBJ2-2 TRBV7-2 - - CASSSWGGFGTGELFF TGTGCCAGCTCCTCATGGGGGGGCTTCGGCACCGGGGAGCTGTTTTTT
TRBJ2-7 TRBV14 TRBD1 - CASSAGQGVSYEQYF TGTGCCAGCAGCGCCGGACAGGGGGTGTCCTACGAGCAGTACTTC
TRBJ2-5 TRBV7-8 - - CASSLILETQYF TGTGCCAGCAGCTTAATACTGGAGACCCAGTACTTC
TRBJ2-3 TRBV11-2 TRBD2 - CASSPRTSGSANTQYF TGTGCCAGCAGCCCGCGGACTAGCGGGAGTGCAAATACGCAGTATTTT
TRBJ1-1 TRBV4-1 - - CASSQDGFGNTEAFF TGCGCCAGCAGCCAAGATGGCTTTGGGAACACTGAAGCTTTCTTT
TRBJ2-7 TRBV10-3 - - CAISEPRSYEQYF TGTGCCATCAGTGAGCCGAGGTCCTACGAGCAGTACTTC
TRBJ1-1 TRBV5-1 TRBD1 - CASSLAGQGDTEAFF TGCGCCAGCAGCTTGGCGGGACAGGGGGACACTGAAGCTTTCTTT
TRBJ2-7 TRBV9 TRBD2 - CASSAGLAGGEQYF TGTGCCAGCAGCGCTGGACTAGCGGGGGGCGAGCAGTACTTC
TRBJ2-1 TRBV15 TRBD2 once CATSRVPLADYNEQFF TGTGCCACCAGCAGAGTACCACTAGCGGATTACAATGAGCAGTTCTTC
TRBJ2-5 TRBV9 - - CASSVLTGETQYF TGTGCCAGCAGCGTTCTTACCGGGGAGACCCAGTACTTC
TRBJ2-7 TRBV19 TRBD1 - CASSIGTGTYEQYF TGTGCCAGTAGTATCGGGACAGGGACTTACGAGCAGTACTTC
TRBJ2-1 TRBV30 TRBD2 few CAWSPTGGRLTYNEQFF TGTGCCTGGAGTCCTACCGGCGGGAGGTTGACCTACAATGAGCAGTTCTTC
TRBJ2-1 TRBV5-4 TRBD2 once CASSWWSGAHSYNEQFF TGTGCCAGCAGCTGGTGGAGCGGGGCTCATTCCTACAATGAGCAGTTCTTC
TRBJ2-5 TRBV7-2 TRBD2 - CASSRGALALSETQYF TGTGCCAGCAGCCGGGGCGCACTAGCGCTATCGGAGACCCAGTACTTC
TRBJ1-1 TRBV11-3 - once CASSLPFNTEAFF TGTGCCAGCAGCCTCCCGTTCAACACTGAAGCTTTCTTT
TRBJ2-1 TRBV29-1 TRBD1 - CSVVGTGGPFKYNEQFF TGCAGCGTTGTGGGGACAGGGGGGCCTTTCAAGTACAATGAGCAGTTCTTC
TRBJ2-5 TRBV7-9 - once CASSLDREGETQYF TGTGCCAGCAGCTTAGACAGGGAGGGGGAGACCCAGTACTTC
TRBJ1-1 TRBV30 - - CAWDRRMNTEAFF TGTGCCTGGGACAGGCGCATGAACACTGAAGCTTTCTTT
TRBJ2-1 TRBV6-5 TRBD1 - CASSYGDRSYNEQFF TGTGCCAGCAGTTATGGGGACAGGTCCTACAATGAGCAGTTCTTC
TRBJ2-7 TRBV6-5 TRBD2 - CASRNRGLAYEQYF TGTGCCAGCAGAAACCGCGGACTAGCGTACGAGCAGTACTTC
TRBJ1-2 TRBV2 TRBD1 - CASSEALRDRAGGYTF TGTGCCAGCAGTGAAGCTTTAAGGGACAGGGCGGGTGGCTACACCTTC
TRBJ1-5 TRBV5-5 TRBD1 - CASSLVGGDQPQHF TGTGCCAGCAGCTTGGTAGGGGGCGATCAGCCCCAGCATTTT
TRBJ1-5 TRBV18 - once CASSPGQPQHF TGTGCCAGCTCACCCGGGCAGCCCCAGCATTTT
TRBJ2-3 TRBV4-3 TRBD2 once CASSQQGTSGGPDTQYF TGCGCCAGCAGCCAGCAAGGGACTAGCGGGGGTCCAGATACGCAGTATTTT
TRBJ2-3 TRBV2 - - CASKSRESTDTQYF TGTGCCAGCAAGTCCAGGGAAAGCACAGATACGCAGTATTTT
TRBJ2-3 TRBV9 TRBD2 - CASGGLAGARDTQYF TGTGCCAGCGGGGGTCTAGCGGGAGCGAGAGATACGCAGTATTTT
TRBJ1-6 TRBV27 - - CASRRTVNSPLHF TGTGCCAGCAGAAGGACAGTCAATTCACCCCTCCACTTT
TRBJ2-2 TRBV6-5 TRBD1 - CASSHDRANTGELFF TGTGCCAGCAGTCACGACAGGGCGAACACCGGGGAGCTGTTTTTT
TRBJ2-2 TRBV7-9 TRBD1 - CASSPGQGGARSGELFF TGTGCCAGCAGCCCAGGACAGGGGGGCGCCAGGAGCGGGGAGCTGTTTTTT
TRBJ2-1 TRBV9 - - CASSVGDNEQFF TGTGCCAGCAGCGTAGGAGACAATGAGCAGTTCTTC
TRBJ2-3 TRBV7-2 TRBD1 - CASTRQGMMTDTQYF TGTGCCAGCACCCGACAGGGAATGATGACAGATACGCAGTATTTT
TRBJ1-1 TRBV25-1 - few CASSEGDRDTEAFF TGTGCCAGCAGTGAGGGTGACAGAGACACTGAAGCTTTCTTT
TRBJ2-7 TRBV6-5 - - CASSYRGPSSYEQYF TGTGCCAGCAGTTACCGGGGTCCCAGCTCCTACGAGCAGTACTTC
TRBJ2-5 TRBV20-1 - - CSAQLGETQYF TGCAGTGCTCAACTAGGGGAGACCCAGTACTTC